This TCR beta chain came from a study of T cell changes during pregnancy in multiple sclerosis (dated by TCRdb to between 2017 and 2020). Background on the whole study: In women with multiple sclerosis, the researchers looked at how the T cell repertoire shifted as pregnancy progressed.

For CDR1 and CDR2, the germline V gene lists MDHEN and SYDVKM. Reading from cysteine to phenylalanine, the CDR3 counts 14 amino acids. The kept DNA is CDR3 alone, 42 bases in frame from the first base. V was cut back by 6 bases and J by 3 bases, leaving a gap of 12 bases between them. Concerning this clone itself: Its antigen has not been determined. No much larger clone is present one base from it, and per-base qualities are unavailable.

The library was made by the immunoSEQ multiplex PCR assay. Sourced from immuneACCESS, this table was stored by TCRdb with only in-frame sequences that have V and J called. A share of the clones is absent; for the studies checked, an unresolved V gene accounts for under half, and the remainder has no known explanation. This sample lists about 15,000 clones; almost 85% were detected once. Jointly, the top ten make up roughly 10% of the sample. The sequencing used CD8+ T cells from peripheral blood mononuclear cells, collected in the second trimester of pregnancy. This clonotype was obtained from a female donor in good health, enrolled as a control in a pregnancy study. The sequence joins TRBV28 to TRBJ1-5; TRBD1 could be the D gene, as 6 bases match. The CDR3 protein: CASRILGANQPQHF. The DNA sequence reads TGTGCCAGCAGGATCTTGGGGGCCAATCAGCCCCAGCATTTT.